A selection of T cell receptor beta chains follows, all from one sample in a study of shared clonotypes between healthy human individuals. Clones were read by immunoSEQ multiplex PCR, and TCRdb kept only the in-frame ones, dropping some. The sample has millions of clones, about 95% seen once. Sequencing was done on a sample of naive CD8+ T cells sorted from blood. The receptors derive from a man aged 18 to 29 in good health. Both conserved end residues are trimmed from each CDR3.

TRBV5-4,TRBJ1-2,ASSLGTLGADSYGYT
TRBV7-8,TRBJ2-5,ASSLFQRERETQY
TRBV19,TRBJ2-1,ASSIGPITEQF
TRBV29-1,TRBJ2-5,SAMTSVETQY
TRBV30,TRBJ2-5,AWTAAVEETQY
TRBV7-2,TRBJ2-3,ASSLAWREGPVTQY
TRBV11-2,TRBJ2-1,ASSLGTSVNEQF
TRBV25-1,TRBJ1-2,ASSESYRVNGYT
TRBV13,TRBJ2-7,ASSSGLAGTYEQY
TRBV29-1,TRBJ1-1,SVGQGAF
TRBV4-1,TRBJ1-2,ASSQGNTILANYGYT
TRBV2,TRBJ2-2,ALGRRTTGELF
TRBV10-2,TRBJ1-3,ASSESVPSGNTIY
TRBV5-1,TRBJ2-1,ASTLAGGPDEQF
TRBV29-1,TRBJ2-2,SVVPGSGELF
TRBV27,TRBJ1-3,ASSLSGDSGNTIY
TRBV6-5,TRBJ2-7,ASSWDRANVDEQY
TRBV11-2,TRBJ1-2,ASSFDTTDGYT
TRBV27,TRBJ2-2,ASSLQAGGRTGELF
TRBV13,TRBJ2-1,ASSLGQHYNEQF
TRBV5-4,TRBJ2-7,ASSLVSGGAVEQY
TRBV27,TRBJ2-1,ASSFSSPYEQF
TRBV9,TRBJ2-2,ASSRGVGNTGELF
TRBV29-1,TRBJ2-7,SVEHWTSGSYEQY
TRBV30,TRBJ2-7,AWGSGVYEQY
TRBV5-1,TRBJ2-2,ASSPEGFYSGELF
TRBV30,TRBJ2-7,AWSVQGAYEQY
TRBV7-8,TRBJ1-2,ASSPAGGDPYGYT
TRBV13,TRBJ2-7,ASSLHLAQSEQY
TRBV4-1,TRBJ2-1,ASSQVGSGRAVEQF
TRBV11-2,TRBJ2-7,ASSLEPGVNYEQY
TRBV27,TRBJ1-2,ASSSTEHYGYT
TRBV13,TRBJ2-7,ASSLWDSSYEQY
TRBV6-7,TRBJ2-7,ASSYSKSPNYEQY
TRBV7-9,TRBJ2-7,ASSSEGLDFYEQY
TRBV7-2,TRBJ2-5,ASSSDERSQY
TRBV6-1,TRBJ2-4,ASSEEGVGEAKNIQY
TRBV13,TRBJ2-1,ASSLEERTAGRGEQF
TRBV6-5,TRBJ1-6,ASSYGGESYNSPLH
TRBV6-1,TRBJ2-3,ASSEAPGQGLGTDTQY
TRBV6-6,TRBJ2-7,ASSYSGTSNYEQY
TRBV6-1,TRBJ1-5,ASLYRQGFEQPQH
TRBV2,TRBJ2-1,ASSELTSGINEQF
TRBV28,TRBJ1-2,ASTPTGGNYGYT
TRBV5-4,TRBJ2-7,ATESDSSYEQY
TRBV29-1,TRBJ2-7,SVVPVGVHYEQY
TRBV4-1,TRBJ1-1,ASSATGTVDTEAF
TRBV7-9,TRBJ2-1,ASSNRFGEQF
TRBV14,TRBJ2-7,ASSLTGYEQY